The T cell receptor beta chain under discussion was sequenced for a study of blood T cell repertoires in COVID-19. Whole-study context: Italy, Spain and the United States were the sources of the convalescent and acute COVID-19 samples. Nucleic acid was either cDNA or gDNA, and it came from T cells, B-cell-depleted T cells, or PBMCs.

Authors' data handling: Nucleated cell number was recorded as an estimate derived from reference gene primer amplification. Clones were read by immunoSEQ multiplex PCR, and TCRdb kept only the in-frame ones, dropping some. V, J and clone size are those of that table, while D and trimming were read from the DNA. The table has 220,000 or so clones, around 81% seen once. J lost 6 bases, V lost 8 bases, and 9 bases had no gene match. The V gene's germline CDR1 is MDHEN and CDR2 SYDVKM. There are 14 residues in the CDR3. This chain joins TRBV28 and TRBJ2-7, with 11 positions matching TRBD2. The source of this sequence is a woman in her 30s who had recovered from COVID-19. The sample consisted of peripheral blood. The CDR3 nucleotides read TGTGCCAGCTTTAATAGCGGGAGGGCCCGCGAGCAGTACTTC. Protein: CASFNSGRAREQYF.